This T cell receptor (beta chain) stems from a study of shared T cell receptors in the human thymus. V was clipped by 2 bases and J by 0 bases; unmatched bases: 9. This CDR3 is built from 18 residues. Germline assignment: CDR1 MGHDK and CDR2 SYGVNS. Repertoires were generated with immunoSEQ multiplex PCR, while TCRdb's copy carries only in-frame clones and drops some. Of approximately 660,000 clones in the sample, around 87% were seen once. Separately, the same data were catalogued under a study of human thymus T cells. That paper adds: Thymus was obtained from resections taken during corrective heart surgery. Repertoires from thymus and blood appeared to show biased V and J gene usage.

J is TRBJ1-3 and V is TRBV25-1, with TRBD1 identical over 8 bases. This TCR came from a boy in the first two years of life with a congenital heart defect. Sample: thymocytes. This CDR3 reads CASSEGNRDRNSGNTIYF. The CDR3 DNA follows: TGTGCCAGCAGTGAAGGGAATCGGGACAGGAACTCTGGAAACACCATATATTTT.